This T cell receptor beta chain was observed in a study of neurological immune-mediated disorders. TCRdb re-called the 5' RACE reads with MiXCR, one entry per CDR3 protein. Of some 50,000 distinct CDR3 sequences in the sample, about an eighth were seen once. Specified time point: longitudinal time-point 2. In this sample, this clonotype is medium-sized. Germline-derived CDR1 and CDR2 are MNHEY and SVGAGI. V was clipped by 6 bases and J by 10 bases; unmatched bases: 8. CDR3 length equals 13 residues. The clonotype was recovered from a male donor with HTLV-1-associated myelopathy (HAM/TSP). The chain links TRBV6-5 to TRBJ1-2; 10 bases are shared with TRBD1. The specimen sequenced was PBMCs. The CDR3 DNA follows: TGTGCCAGCAGGGGGACAGGGGATTTCATCTACACCTTC. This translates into CASRGTGDFIYTF.